The 10 T cell receptor beta chains below were found in one sample sequenced in a study of memory CD4+ T cells and cytomegalovirus serostatus. The sort gate was single viable CD3+CD4+CD8-CD45RO+ cells for memory CD4+ T cells. Libraries were prepared by immunoSEQ multiplex PCR; TCRdb keeps only in-frame clonotypes and omits some of them. The sample consists of about 100,000 clones, under 90% of them appearing once. Material for sequencing was memory CD4+ T cells from blood. These TCRs come from an adult in good health and CMV-seropositive.

Only a few counts were recorded for this clone. V gene TRBV6-5 combines with J gene TRBJ1-5; D is unresolved. The ends were cut back, 6 bases at V and 9 bases at J, with 15 bases in the middle. The CDR3 spans 13 residues. Germline CDR1 is MNHEY and CDR2 is SVGAGI. The CDR3 loop is CASRLDGSRPQHF. The CDR3 DNA reads TGTGCCAGCAGATTGGACGGGTCTCGGCCCCAGCATTTT.

This clone was found a few times. V is TRBV5-6 and J is TRBJ2-7; a weak D match, TRBD2 (6 bases). V lost 2 bases and J lost 3, with 9 bases in between. In germline, CDR1 is SGHDT, CDR2 YYEEEE. The CDR3 is 13 amino acids. The CDR3 sequence is CASSLRRVYEQYF. The CDR3 DNA is TGTGCCAGCAGCTTAAGGAGGGTCTACGAGCAGTACTTC.

This clone was seen a handful of times. This chain connects TRBV7-6 to TRBJ1-1; D gene uncertain. Germline CDR1 reads SGHVS; CDR2 reads FNYEAQ. Trimming cost V 1 base and J 1 base, with 7 bases left between them. The CDR3 is made up of 14 amino acids. The CDR3 nucleotides are TGTGCCAGCAGCTTAGGGGAGGGGAACACTGAAGCTTTCTTT. Translation: CASSLGEGNTEAFF.

This chain uses TRBV5-5 with TRBJ1-5; 9 bases map to TRBD1. From germline, CDR1 is SGHKS and CDR2 YYEKEE (reference sequence). The CDR3 sequence is 15 residues long. The V segment lost 5 bases and the J segment 4 bases; nucleotides outside the gene matches: 7. CDR3 sequence: CASSKTGGINQPQHF. The CDR3 nucleotides are TGTGCCAGCAGTAAGACAGGGGGGATAAATCAGCCCCAGCATTTT.

This clone was detected once. This rearrangement joins TRBV5-4 to TRBJ2-7; TRBD2 agrees at 8 bases. J lost 4 bases, V lost 3 bases, and 9 bases had no gene match. CDR3 length: 15 residues. Germline lookup yields CDR1 SGHNT and CDR2 YYREEE (reference sequence). The CDR3 is CASSWGSGSRYEQYF. The CDR3 nucleotides are TGTGCCAGCAGCTGGGGGAGCGGGAGTCGGTACGAGCAGTACTTC.

The chain has TRBV27 and TRBJ1-1, with 9 bases lining up with TRBD1. The CDR3 contains 13 residues. V trimming: 6 bases; J trimming: 5 bases; junction bases outside the gene matches: 4. The germline gives CDR1 MNHEY, CDR2 SMNVEV (reference sequence). CDR3 protein: CASRWTGETEAFF. For the CDR3, the DNA is TGTGCCAGCAGATGGACAGGGGAAACTGAAGCTTTCTTT.

The genes are TRBV5-1 and TRBJ1-4, with D unresolved. The germline gives CDR1 SGHRS, CDR2 YFSETQ. Trimming took off 2 bases at V and 1 base at J, with 12 bases between the two ends. This CDR3 is 16 amino acids long. The CDR3 sequence: CASSLQTLRTNEKLFF. The CDR3 nucleotides read TGCGCCAGCAGCTTACAGACCCTCCGAACTAATGAAAAACTGTTTTTT.

This clone was recorded only once. The chain employs TRBV5-1 and TRBJ2-1; 8 bases fit TRBD1. V lost 4 bases to trimming and J lost 0 bases; unmatched junction nucleotides: 6. The CDR3 is 16 residues long. Germline V lookup: CDR1 SGHRS, CDR2 YFSETQ. The CDR3 region is CASSAGQGSSYNEQFF. In nucleotides, the CDR3 is TGCGCCAGCAGCGCCGGACAGGGAAGCTCCTACAATGAGCAGTTCTTC. The whole variable domain, filled in from reference TRBV5-1 and TRBJ2-1, reads KAGVTQTPRYLIKTRGQQVTLSCSPISGHRSVSWYQQTPGQGLQFLFEYFSETQRNKGNFPGRFSGRQFSNSRSEMNVSTLELGDSALYLCASSAGQGSSYNEQFFGPGTRLTVL.

The J gene is TRBJ2-5, the V gene TRBV29-1; D is unclear. The CDR3 is made up of 13 amino acids. Deletions cut 3 bases from V and 4 bases from J, with 12 bases between. Germline V gene sequence: CDR1 SQVTM, CDR2 ANQGSEA. CDR3 nucleotide sequence: TGCAGCGTTGAGGTGGCTAGACGAGAGACCCAGTACTTC. Protein sequence: CSVEVARRETQYF. Based on the CDR3 plus reference TRBV29-1 and TRBJ2-5, the full variable domain is SAVISQKPSRDICQRGTSLTIQCQVDSQVTMMFWYRQQPGQSLTLIATANQGSEATYESGFVIDKFPISRPNLTFSTLTVSNMSPEDSSIYLCSVEVARRETQYFGPGTRLLVL.

As concerns this clone: Other DNA sequences in this sample translate to the same CDR3. This chain uses TRBV5-1 with TRBJ2-2; 13 positions agree with TRBD2. CDR1 and CDR2 (germline): SGHRS, YFSETQ. V shed 1 base and J 6 bases; nucleotides not matched to a gene: 0. The CDR3 is made up of 15 amino acids. CDR3 bases: TGCGCCAGCAGCTTGACTAGCGGGAGGGCCGGGGAGCTGTTTTTT. Amino acid sequence: CASSLTSGRAGELFF. Drawing the rest from reference TRBV5-1 and TRBJ2-2, the complete variable domain is KAGVTQTPRYLIKTRGQQVTLSCSPISGHRSVSWYQQTPGQGLQFLFEYFSETQRNKGNFPGRFSGRQFSNSRSEMNVSTLELGDSALYLCASSLTSGRAGELFFGEGSRLTVL.